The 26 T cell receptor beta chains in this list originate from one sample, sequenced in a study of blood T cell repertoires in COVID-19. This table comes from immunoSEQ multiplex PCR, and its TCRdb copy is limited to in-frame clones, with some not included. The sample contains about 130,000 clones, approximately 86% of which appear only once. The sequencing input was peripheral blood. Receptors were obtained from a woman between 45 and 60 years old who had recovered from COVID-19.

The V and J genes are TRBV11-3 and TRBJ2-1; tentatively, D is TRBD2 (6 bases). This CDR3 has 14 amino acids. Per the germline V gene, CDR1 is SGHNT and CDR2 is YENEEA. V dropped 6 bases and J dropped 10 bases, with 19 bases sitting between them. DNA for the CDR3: TGTGCCAGCAGTTCCCGGGCGGGGTCCAGGGAGCAGTTCTTC. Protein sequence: CASSSRAGSREQFF. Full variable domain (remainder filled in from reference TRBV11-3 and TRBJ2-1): EAGVVQSPRYKIIEKKQPVAFWCNPISGHNTLYWYLQNLGQGPELLIRYENEEAVDDSQLPKDRFSAERLKGVDSTLKIQPAELGDSAVYLCASSSRAGSREQFFGPGTRLTVL.

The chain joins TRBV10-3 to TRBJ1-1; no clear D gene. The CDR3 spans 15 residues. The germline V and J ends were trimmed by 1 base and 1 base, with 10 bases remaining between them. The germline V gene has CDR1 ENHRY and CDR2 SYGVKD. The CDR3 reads CAISELEAGNTEAFF. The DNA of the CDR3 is TGTGCCATCAGTGAGTTGGAAGCAGGGAACACTGAAGCTTTCTTT.

CDR3 protein: CASILPRGKTEAFF. CDR3 bases: TGTGCCAGCATCCTACCCAGGGGGAAGACTGAAGCTTTCTTT. The chain is built from TRBV2 and TRBJ1-1; the match to TRBD1 covers 7 bases. This CDR3 is built from 14 residues. Germline V lookup: CDR1 SNHLY, CDR2 FYNNEI. The V and J ends lost 7 bases and 5 bases, in that order; junction bases with no gene match: 10.

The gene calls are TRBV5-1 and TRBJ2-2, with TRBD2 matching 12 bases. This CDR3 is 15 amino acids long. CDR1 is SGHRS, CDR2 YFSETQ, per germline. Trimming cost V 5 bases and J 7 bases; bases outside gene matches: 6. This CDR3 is CASRMTSGSNGELFF. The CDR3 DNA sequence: TGCGCCAGCAGGATGACTAGCGGGAGTAACGGGGAGCTGTTTTTT.

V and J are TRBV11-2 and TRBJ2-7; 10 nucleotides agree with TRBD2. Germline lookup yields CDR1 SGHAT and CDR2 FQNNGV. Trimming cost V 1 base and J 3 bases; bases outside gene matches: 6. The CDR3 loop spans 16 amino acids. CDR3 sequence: CASSLVGLAANYEQYF. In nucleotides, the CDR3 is TGTGCCAGCAGCTTAGTTGGACTAGCGGCAAACTACGAGCAGTACTTC.

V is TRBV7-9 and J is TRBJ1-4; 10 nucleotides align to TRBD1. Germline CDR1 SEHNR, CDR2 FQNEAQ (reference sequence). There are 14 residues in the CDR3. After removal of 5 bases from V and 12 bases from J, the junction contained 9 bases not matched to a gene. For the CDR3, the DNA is TGTGCCAGCAGCGGATTCCGGGACAGGGGTGAACTGTTTTTT. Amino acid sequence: CASSGFRDRGELFF.

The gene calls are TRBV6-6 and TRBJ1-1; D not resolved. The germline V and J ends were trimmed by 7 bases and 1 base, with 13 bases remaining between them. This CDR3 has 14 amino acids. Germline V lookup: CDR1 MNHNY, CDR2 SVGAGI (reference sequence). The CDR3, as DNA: TGTGCCAGCAAAAACGGGTTTCGGAACACTGAAGCTTTCTTT. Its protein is CASKNGFRNTEAFF.

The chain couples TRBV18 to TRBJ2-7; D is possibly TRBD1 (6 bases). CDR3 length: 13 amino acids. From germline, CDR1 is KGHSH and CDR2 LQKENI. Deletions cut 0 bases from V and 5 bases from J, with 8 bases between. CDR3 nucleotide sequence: TGTGCCAGCTCACCACCGGGGGCCCACGAGCAGTACTTC. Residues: CASSPPGAHEQYF.

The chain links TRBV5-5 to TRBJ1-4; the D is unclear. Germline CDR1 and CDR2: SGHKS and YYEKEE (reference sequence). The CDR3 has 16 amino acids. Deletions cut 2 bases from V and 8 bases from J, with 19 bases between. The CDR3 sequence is CASSFQTTKVLEKLFF. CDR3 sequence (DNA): TGTGCCAGCAGCTTCCAGACGACAAAGGTCCTCGAAAAACTGTTTTTT.

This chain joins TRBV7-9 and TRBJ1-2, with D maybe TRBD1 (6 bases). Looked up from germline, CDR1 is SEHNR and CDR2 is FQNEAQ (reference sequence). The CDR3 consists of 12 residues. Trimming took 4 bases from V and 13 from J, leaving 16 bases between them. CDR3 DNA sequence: TGTGCCAGCAGCTCATACGGGCAGGGGATCACCTTC. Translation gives CASSSYGQGITF.

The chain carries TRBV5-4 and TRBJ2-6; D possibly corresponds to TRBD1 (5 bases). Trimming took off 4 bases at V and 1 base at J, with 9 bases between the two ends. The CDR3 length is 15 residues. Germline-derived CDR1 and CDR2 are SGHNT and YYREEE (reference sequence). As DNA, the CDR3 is TGTGCCAGCAGCAAACAGGAGTCTGGGGCCAACGTCCTGACTTTC. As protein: CASSKQESGANVLTF.

CDR3 DNA sequence: TGTGCCAGCAGCAACCTAGCGGGAGGGCCTGGATCGGGGGAGCAGTACTTC. Its translation: CASSNLAGGPGSGEQYF. The chain carries TRBV7-2 and TRBJ2-7, with TRBD2 identical over 12 bases. Trimming at V came to 5 bases and at J to 7 bases, leaving 15 bases not matched to a gene. The germline CDR1 and CDR2 sequences are SGHTA and FQGNSA. CDR3 length: 17 residues. Combining the CDR3 with reference TRBV7-2 and TRBJ2-7 gives the whole variable domain GAGVSQSPSNKVTEKGKDVELRCDPISGHTALYWYRQSLGQGLEFLIYFQGNSAPDKSGLPSDRFSAERTGGSVSTLTIQRTQQEDSAVYLCASSNLAGGPGSGEQYFGPGTRLTVT.

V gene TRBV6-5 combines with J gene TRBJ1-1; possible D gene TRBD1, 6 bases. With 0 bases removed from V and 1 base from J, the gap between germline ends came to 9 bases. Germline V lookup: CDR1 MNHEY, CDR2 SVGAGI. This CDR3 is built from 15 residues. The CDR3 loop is CASSYSRTANTEAFF. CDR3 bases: TGTGCCAGCAGTTACTCCCGGACAGCGAACACTGAAGCTTTCTTT.

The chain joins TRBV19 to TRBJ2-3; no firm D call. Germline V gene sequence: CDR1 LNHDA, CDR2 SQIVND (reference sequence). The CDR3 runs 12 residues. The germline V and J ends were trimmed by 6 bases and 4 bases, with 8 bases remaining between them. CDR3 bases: TGTGCCAGTAGCTACTTAGCAGATACGCAGTATTTT. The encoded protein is CASSYLADTQYF.

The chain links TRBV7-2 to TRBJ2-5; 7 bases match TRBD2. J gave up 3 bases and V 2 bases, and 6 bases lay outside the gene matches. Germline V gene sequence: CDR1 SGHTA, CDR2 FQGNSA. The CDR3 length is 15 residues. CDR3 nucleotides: TGTGCCAGCAGCTTAAGCGGGATTCGGAAAGAGACCCAGTACTTC. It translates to CASSLSGIRKETQYF.

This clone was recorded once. The CDR3 nucleotides are TGTGCCAGTAGTACCCAAGACAGGGTTACCTACGAGCAGTACTTC. Residues: CASSTQDRVTYEQYF. This chain uses TRBV19 with TRBJ2-7; TRBD1 matches at 7 bases. The trim removed 4 bases at V and 2 bases at J, leaving 8 bases unmatched. CDR3 length: 15 residues. Germline CDR1 and CDR2: LNHDA and SQIVND (reference sequence).

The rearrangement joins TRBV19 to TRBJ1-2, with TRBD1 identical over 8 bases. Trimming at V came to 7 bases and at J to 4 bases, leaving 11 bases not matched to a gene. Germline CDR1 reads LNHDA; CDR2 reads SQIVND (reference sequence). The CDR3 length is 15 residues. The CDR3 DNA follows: TGTGCCAGTACCCCCACCCAGGGGGCCGGCTATGGCTACACCTTC. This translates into CASTPTQGAGYGYTF.

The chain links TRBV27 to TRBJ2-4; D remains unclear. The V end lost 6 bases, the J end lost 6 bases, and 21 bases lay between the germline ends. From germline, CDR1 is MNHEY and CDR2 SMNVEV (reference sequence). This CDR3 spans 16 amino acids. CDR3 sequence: CASSLRSDLRGNIQYF. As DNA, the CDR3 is TGTGCCAGCAGCCTAAGGAGCGACCTTCGAGGAAACATTCAGTACTTC.

The CDR3: CASRTRLARGETQYF. The DNA of the CDR3 is TGTGCCAGCAGGACTAGACTAGCGAGGGGAGAGACCCAGTACTTC. The chain couples TRBV3-1 (or the pseudogene TRBV3-2) to TRBJ2-5, with TRBD2 identical over 8 bases. V was pared by 6 bases and J by 4 bases, with 10 bases of the junction left unmatched. The germline V gene encodes CDR1 LGHDT and CDR2 YNNKEL (reference sequence). The CDR3 is 15 amino acids.

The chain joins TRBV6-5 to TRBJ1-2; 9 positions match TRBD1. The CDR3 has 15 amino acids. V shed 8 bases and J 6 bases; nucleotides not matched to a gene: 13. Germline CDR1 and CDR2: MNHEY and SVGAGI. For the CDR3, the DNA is TGTGCCAGCGGATCCTGGACAGGGGAAGAGAATGGCTACACCTTC. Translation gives CASGSWTGEENGYTF.

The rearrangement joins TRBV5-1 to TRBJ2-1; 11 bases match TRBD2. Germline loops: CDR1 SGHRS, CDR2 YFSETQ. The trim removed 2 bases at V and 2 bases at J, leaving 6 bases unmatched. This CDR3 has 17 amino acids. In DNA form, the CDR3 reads TGCGCCAGCAGCTTACCGGGACTAGCGGCCGCCTACAATGAGCAGTTCTTC. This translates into CASSLPGLAAAYNEQFF.

The DNA of the CDR3 is TGTGCCAGCAGCCCCCGTCAGGGTTACGAGCAGTACTTC. It translates to CASSPRQGYEQYF. V and J are TRBV7-2 and TRBJ2-7; D is possibly TRBD1 (5 bases). CDR1 and CDR2 (germline): SGHTA, FQGNSA. The V and J ends lost 5 bases and 4 bases respectively, with 12 bases between them. This CDR3 is built from 13 residues.

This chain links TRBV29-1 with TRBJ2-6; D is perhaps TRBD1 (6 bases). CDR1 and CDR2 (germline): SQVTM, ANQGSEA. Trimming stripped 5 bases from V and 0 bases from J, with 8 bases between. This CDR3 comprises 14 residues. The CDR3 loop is CSVKQGSGANVLTF. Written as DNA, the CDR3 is TGCAGCGTTAAACAGGGCTCTGGGGCCAACGTCCTGACTTTC. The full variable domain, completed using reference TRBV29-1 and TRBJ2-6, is SAVISQKPSRDICQRGTSLTIQCQVDSQVTMMFWYRQQPGQSLTLIATANQGSEATYESGFVIDKFPISRPNLTFSTLTVSNMSPEDSSIYLCSVKQGSGANVLTFGAGSRLTVL.

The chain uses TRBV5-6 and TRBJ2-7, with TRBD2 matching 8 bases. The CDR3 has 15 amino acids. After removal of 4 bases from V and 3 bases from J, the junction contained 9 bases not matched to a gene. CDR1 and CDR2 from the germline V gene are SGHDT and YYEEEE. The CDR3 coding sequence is TGTGCCAGCAGCGCGACCGGGACTAGACTCTACGAGCAGTACTTC. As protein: CASSATGTRLYEQYF. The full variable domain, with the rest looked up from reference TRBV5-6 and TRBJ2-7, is DAGVTQSPTHLIKTRGQQVTLRCSPKSGHDTVSWYQQALGQGPQFIFQYYEEEERQRGNFPDRFSGHQFPNYSSELNVNALLLGDSALYLCASSATGTRLYEQYFGPGTRLTVT.

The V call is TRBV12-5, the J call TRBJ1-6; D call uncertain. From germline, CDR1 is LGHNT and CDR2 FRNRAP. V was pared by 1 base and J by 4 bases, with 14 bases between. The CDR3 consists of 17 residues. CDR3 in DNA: TGTGCTAGTGGTTTGGAGGGTGGAGGAGGGTATAATTCACCCCTCCACTTT. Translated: CASGLEGGGGYNSPLHF.

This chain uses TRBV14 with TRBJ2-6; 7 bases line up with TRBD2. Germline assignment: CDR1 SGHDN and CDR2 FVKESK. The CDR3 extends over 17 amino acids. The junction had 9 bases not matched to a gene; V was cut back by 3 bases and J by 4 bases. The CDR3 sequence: CASSHGSGAGGANVLTF. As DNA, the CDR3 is TGTGCCAGCAGCCACGGTTCGGGAGCGGGAGGGGCCAACGTCCTGACTTTC.